This T cell receptor (beta chain) was sequenced in a study of preoperative IRX-2 immunotherapy in early breast cancer. Treatment given: preoperative locoregional IRX-2 cytokine immunotherapy. Profiled with immunoSEQ multiplex PCR; TCRdb holds only in-frame clones, not every one. The repertoire has about 98,000 clones, 86% of them found once; the top ten carry around 2%. CDR3 length: 15 amino acids. V dropped 5 bases and J dropped 1; count of bases not matched to a gene: 9. Germline V CDR1 and CDR2: SQVTM, ANQGSEA. The specimen was tumor tissue, collected after IRX-2 immunotherapy. This sequence originates from a human donor with breast cancer. The rearrangement uses TRBV29-1 and TRBJ1-1, with 8 bases matching TRBD1. The CDR3 coding sequence is TGCAGCGTTAACATGGACAGGGTGGGGAACACTGAAGCTTTCTTT. Translation: CSVNMDRVGNTEAFF.